The present TCR beta chain was sequenced within a study of blood T cells in healthy people across ages. Combining a sample-barcoded 5' primer with a J-beta primer mix, a second PCR ran for roughly 7 to 12 cycles. One entry per CDR3 protein, called by TCRdb with MiXCR from the 5' RACE reads. Among approximately 810,000 distinct CDR3 sequences listed, roughly 26% were seen once. Concerning this clonotype: No antigen is known for it. It may be a read error: a sequence one base away is much more abundant.

General study points: Diversity figures derived from one million T cells were judged to underestimate the true value. Naive T cell percentage showed a strong correlation with the diversity of TCR beta. The recorded TCR beta diversity per million T cells decreased in a roughly linear manner with age. Among long-lived donors, naive CD4+ cells were more numerous and diversity higher than in aged donors.

Germline V gene data show CDR1 as SGHTA and CDR2 as FQGNSA. Between the trimmed V and J ends, which lost 3 bases and 4 bases, there was a span of 13 bases. This CDR3 has 15 amino acids. Sequencing was performed on blood. The receptor was derived from a woman aged 80 or over in good health. The chain links TRBV7-2 to TRBJ2-1, with D possibly matching TRBD1 (6 bases). DNA for the CDR3: TGTGCCAGCAGCTTTGGGGCAGGGGATTACAATGAGCAGTTCTTC. This translates into CASSFGAGDYNEQFF. Together with reference TRBV7-2 and TRBJ2-1, the CDR3 gives the full variable domain: GAGVSQSPSNKVTEKGKDVELRCDPISGHTALYWYRQSLGQGLEFLIYFQGNSAPDKSGLPSDRFSAERTGGSVSTLTIQRTQQEDSAVYLCASSFGAGDYNEQFFGPGTRLTVL.